This TCR beta chain is drawn from a study of T cell responses to AZD1222 COVID-19 vaccine. Study-wide findings and caveats: In a largely white British group with more females than males, clonal diversity was possibly underestimated. With two AZD1222 doses given, Spike-specific TCR breadth and depth both rose.

The method was immunoSEQ multiplex PCR; TCRdb's version includes in-frame clones alone and lacks a portion of them. The sample holds approximately 200,000 clones, almost 95% seen once. In this sample, this clone turned up once. Its antigen is still unknown. The CDR3 is made up of 15 amino acids. J gave up 1 base and V 6 bases, and 6 bases lay outside the gene matches. The germline gives CDR1 SNHLY, CDR2 FYNNEI. The chain couples TRBV2 to TRBJ2-3; 8 bases match TRBD2. The sample here was peripheral blood, taken on day 0 of AZD1222 vaccination. The sequence came from an adult in good health. The CDR3 region has the DNA TGTGCCAGCAGACTCAGAGCGGGAGGCACAGATACGCAGTATTTT. This encodes CASRLRAGGTDTQYF.